These 15 T cell receptor beta chains share one sample of origin, sequenced in a study of T cells in tumors after PD-1 blockade. Sequencing was performed with immunoSEQ multiplex PCR; in TCRdb, only in-frame clones are kept and a portion is missing. The data hold around 19,000 clones, with around four fifths observed a single time. The source material was PBMCs, sampled before anti-PD-1 treatment. All receptors come from a human donor with basal cell carcinoma.

V is TRBV5-4 and J is TRBJ2-5, with 9 bases that match TRBD2. The V gene's germline CDR1 is SGHNT and CDR2 YYREEE (reference sequence). V trimming: 10 bases; J trimming: 5 bases; junction bases outside the gene matches: 9. CDR3 length equals 13 residues. CDR3 sequence: CAFAPGTSETQYF. The CDR3 region has the DNA TGTGCCTTTGCCCCCGGGACTAGCGAGACCCAGTACTTC.

V gene TRBV18 combines with J gene TRBJ2-3; a possible D gene is TRBD1 (6 bases). There are 16 residues in the CDR3. Looked up from germline, CDR1 is KGHSH and CDR2 is LQKENI. The V end lost 2 bases, the J end lost 3 bases, and 15 bases lay between the germline ends. Here the CDR3 reads CASSPAGERRTDTQYF. CDR3 nucleotides: TGTGCCAGCTCACCAGCAGGGGAGCGGAGAACAGATACGCAGTATTTT.

The gene calls are TRBV7-9 and TRBJ2-3, with 13 bases aligning to TRBD2. Losses at the gene ends were 3 bases for V and 6 bases for J; bases not matched to a gene: 6. This CDR3 has 16 amino acids. CDR1 and CDR2 from the germline V gene are SEHNR and FQNEAQ (reference sequence). CDR3 DNA: TGTGCCAGCAGCTTGGGACTAGCGGGGCGAAGGGATACGCAGTATTTT. Its translation is CASSLGLAGRRDTQYF.

The V call is TRBV30, the J call TRBJ1-4, with D perhaps matching TRBD1 (6 bases). CDR1 is GTSNPN, CDR2 SVGIG, per germline (reference sequence). The CDR3 is made up of 13 amino acids. V was shortened by 8 bases and J by 0 bases, with 10 bases between the two germline ends. In DNA, the CDR3 is TGTGCCGCCGCAGGGGCAACTAATGAAAAACTGTTTTTT. It translates to CAAAGATNEKLFF.

The CDR3 DNA reads as TGTGCCAGCAGCTTAGTCGAGCGGGAGAGCGACAATGAGCAGTTCTTC. It codes for CASSLVERESDNEQFF. The V call is TRBV7-9, the J call TRBJ2-1; 8 bases align to TRBD2. V trimming: 1 base; J trimming: 5 bases; junction bases outside the gene matches: 7. The CDR3 has 16 residues. From germline, CDR1 is SEHNR and CDR2 FQNEAQ (reference sequence).

This CDR3 is CASSLPGRGWFF. CDR3 coding DNA: TGTGCCAGCAGCTTGCCCGGGAGGGGATGGTTCTTC. The V and J genes are TRBV5-4 and TRBJ2-1, with 8 nucleotides matching TRBD2. The CDR3 extends over 12 amino acids. The V gene end was trimmed by 1 base and the J gene end by 15 bases; junction bases not matched to a gene: 6. CDR1 and CDR2 (germline): SGHNT, YYREEE (reference sequence).

The CDR3 loop is CASSAASSAPTDTQYF. Here the CDR3 DNA reads TGTGCCAGCAGCGCGGCCTCTAGCGCCCCCACAGATACGCAGTATTTT. This chain uses TRBV7-2 with TRBJ2-3; D may be TRBD2 (6 bases). The CDR3 spans 16 residues. The germline CDR1 and CDR2 sequences are SGHTA and FQGNSA. V was shortened by 5 bases and J by 2 bases, with 17 bases between the two germline ends.

This clone is a singleton in its sample. This rearrangement joins TRBV29-1 to TRBJ2-7; D is ambiguous. The CDR3 covers 13 residues. V was pared by 1 base and J by 2 bases, with 9 bases between. Germline loops: CDR1 SQVTM, CDR2 ANQGSEA. The CDR3 sequence: CSVEVGLTYEQYF. In nucleotides, the CDR3 is TGCAGCGTTGAAGTAGGCCTAACCTACGAGCAGTACTTC.

This clone appeared a single time. The chain uses TRBV6-1 and TRBJ2-7; D ambiguous. This CDR3 comprises 14 residues. Deletions cut 2 bases from V and 2 bases from J, with 10 bases between. Germline V gene lookup returns CDR1 MNHNS and CDR2 SASEGT. CDR3 protein: CASSEIGRTYEQYF. For the CDR3, the DNA is TGTGCCAGCAGTGAAATCGGCAGGACCTACGAGCAGTACTTC.

This clone was counted a few times. This sample also contains other DNA sequences that code for the same CDR3. The chain combines TRBV2 with TRBJ2-1, with TRBD2 as a possible D gene (7 bases). The CDR3 spans 19 residues. Germline assignment: CDR1 SNHLY and CDR2 FYNNEI. The CDR3 sequence: CPTCDGGAGEGSSYNEQFF. CDR3 coding DNA: TGTCCCACCTGTGATGGGGGGGCGGGGGAGGGGAGCTCCTACAATGAGCAGTTCTTC.

Worth noting for this clone: This CDR3 fails to terminate in the conserved phenylalanine or tryptophan, so it likely reflects a read error. Because the CDR3's place on the DNA is in doubt, the DNA is left out and the CDR3 is given as listed by TCRdb. The chain has TRBV5-6 and TRBJ2-7; the table assigns TRBD1, which was not confirmed against the DNA. The CDR3 comprises 8 residues, both ends counted. Germline lookup yields CDR1 SGHDT and CDR2 YYEEEE. This CDR3 is CASSKTGI.

This clone was seen just once. The chain is built from TRBV3-1 (or the pseudogene TRBV3-2) and TRBJ2-3, with D unclear. V lost 4 bases to trimming and J lost 3 bases, with 11 bases between them. The V gene's germline CDR1 is LGHDT and CDR2 YNNKEL (reference sequence). The CDR3 is 14 amino acids. The chain's CDR3 is CASSLPRKTDTQYF. DNA of the CDR3: TGTGCCAGCAGCCTCCCCAGAAAAACAGATACGCAGTATTTT.

The genes are TRBV9 and TRBJ2-3, with D tentatively TRBD1 or TRBD2 (5 bases each). The CDR3 has 15 residues. V lost 4 bases and J lost 6, with 18 bases in between. Per the germline V gene, CDR1 is SGDLS and CDR2 is YYNGEE. The CDR3 reads CASSPPGPNRDTQYF. CDR3 coding DNA: TGTGCCAGCAGCCCCCCGGGACCCAATCGGGATACGCAGTATTTT.

This clone appeared a single time. The rearrangement joins TRBV7-3 to TRBJ2-3, with D perhaps matching TRBD1 (5 bases). Germline lookup yields CDR1 SGHTA and CDR2 FQGTGA. This CDR3 contains 14 residues. Trimming removed 0 bases at V and 6 bases at J, with 10 bases between. CDR3 nucleotides: TGTGCCAGCAGCTTAACTGGTGGGGCGGATACGCAGTATTTT. The encoded protein is CASSLTGGADTQYF.

This clone was observed a single time. This specimen includes other DNA sequences encoding the same CDR3. This chain connects TRBV21-1 to TRBJ2-1; the table names TRBD2, a call not compared with the DNA. TRBV21-1 is recorded as a pseudogene. The CDR3 consists of 16 residues. CDR3 amino acids: CASSKRGGGADNEQFF. CDR3 sequence (DNA): TGTGCCAGCAGCAAACGGGGCGGGGGGGCCGACAATGAGCAGTTCTTC.